This T cell receptor beta chain was identified in a study of blood T cell repertoires in COVID-19. Study-level information: Researchers got acute and convalescent COVID-19 samples from the United States, Italy and Spain. T cells, B-cell-depleted T cells, or PBMCs provided the cDNA or gDNA that served as material.

Original methodology: From reference gene primer amplification, estimates of nucleated cell counts were derived. Some clones are missing from TCRdb's copy, which holds only in-frame ones; the method was immunoSEQ multiplex PCR. V and J calls and clone size come straight from that table; D and trimming were deduced from the DNA. This table has 200,000 to 250,000 clones, more than 70% appearing once. Germline V gene lookup returns CDR1 SGHRS and CDR2 YFSETQ. This CDR3 is built from 15 residues. V trimming: 2 bases; J trimming: 4 bases; junction bases outside the gene matches: 5. This TCR derives from a human donor in a cohort sampled during active COVID-19. The sequencing sample was made of peripheral blood. The gene calls are TRBV5-1 and TRBJ2-3; 9 positions agree with TRBD2. This CDR3 reads CASSFSGSGPDTQYF. CDR3 coding DNA: TGCGCCAGCAGCTTTAGCGGGAGTGGCCCAGATACGCAGTATTTT.